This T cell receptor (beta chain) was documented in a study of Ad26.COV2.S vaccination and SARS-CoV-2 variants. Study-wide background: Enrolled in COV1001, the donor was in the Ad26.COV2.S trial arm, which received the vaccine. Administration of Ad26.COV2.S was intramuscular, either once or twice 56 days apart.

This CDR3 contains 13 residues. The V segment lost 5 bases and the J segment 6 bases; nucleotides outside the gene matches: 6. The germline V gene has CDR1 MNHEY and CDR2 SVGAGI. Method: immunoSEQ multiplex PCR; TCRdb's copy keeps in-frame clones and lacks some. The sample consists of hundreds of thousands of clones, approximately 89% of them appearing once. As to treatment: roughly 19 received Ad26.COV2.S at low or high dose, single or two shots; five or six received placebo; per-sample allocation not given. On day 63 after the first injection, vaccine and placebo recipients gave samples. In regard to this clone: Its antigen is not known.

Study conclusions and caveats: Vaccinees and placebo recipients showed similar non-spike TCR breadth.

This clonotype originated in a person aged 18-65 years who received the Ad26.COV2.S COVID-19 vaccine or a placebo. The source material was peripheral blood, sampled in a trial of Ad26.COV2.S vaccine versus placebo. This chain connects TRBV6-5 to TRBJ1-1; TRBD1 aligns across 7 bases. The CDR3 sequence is CASSRNRGSEAFF. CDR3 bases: TGTGCCAGCAGTCGAAACAGGGGATCTGAAGCTTTCTTT.